This T cell receptor (beta chain) was sequenced in a study of CD8 T cells in ankylosing spondylitis. Study conclusions and caveats: Blood from ankylosing spondylitis patients appeared to carry a characteristic eight-variant TCR beta motif.

TCRdb re-called the 5' RACE reads through MiXCR, storing one row per CDR3 protein. The data show around 490,000 distinct CDR3 sequences, under 5.5% seen once. The table lists this clonotype with many counts. Its antigen is still unknown. CDR3 length equals 15 residues. V was clipped by 0 bases and J by 4 bases, with 10 bases between them. Germline V gives CDR1 MNHEY, CDR2 SVGEGT. Sequencing was carried out using blood, either unsorted or a sorted T cell fraction (not recorded which). The clonotype comes from a male donor with ankylosing spondylitis. The chain has TRBV6-2 or TRBV6-3 and TRBJ2-1, with D maybe TRBD2 (5 bases). The CDR3 sequence: CASSYSERPYNEQFF. CDR3 coding DNA: TGTGCCAGCAGTTACTCTGAGCGGCCTTACAATGAGCAGTTCTTC.